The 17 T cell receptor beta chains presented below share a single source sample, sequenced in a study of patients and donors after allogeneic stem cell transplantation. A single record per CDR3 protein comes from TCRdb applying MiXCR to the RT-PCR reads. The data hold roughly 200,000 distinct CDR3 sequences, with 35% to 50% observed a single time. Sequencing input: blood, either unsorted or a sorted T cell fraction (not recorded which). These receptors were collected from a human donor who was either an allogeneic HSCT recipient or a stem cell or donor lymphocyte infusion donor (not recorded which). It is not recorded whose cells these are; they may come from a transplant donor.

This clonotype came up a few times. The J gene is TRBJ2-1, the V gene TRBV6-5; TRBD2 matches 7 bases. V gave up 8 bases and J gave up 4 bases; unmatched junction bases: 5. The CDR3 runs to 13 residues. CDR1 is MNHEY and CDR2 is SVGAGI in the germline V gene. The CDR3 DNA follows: TGTGCCAGCGGGGGGGACGAATACAATGAGCAGTTCTTC. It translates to CASGGDEYNEQFF.

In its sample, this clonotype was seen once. CDR3 sequence reads: CASSLELLAGAKNIQYF. The CDR3 region has the DNA TGTGCCAGCAGCTTAGAGTTACTAGCGGGAGCCAAAAACATTCAGTACTTC. The gene calls are TRBV11-2 and TRBJ2-4, with TRBD2 matching over 9 bases. Germline loops: CDR1 SGHAT, CDR2 FQNNGV. The CDR3 has 17 amino acids. The trim removed 0 bases at V and 0 bases at J, leaving 3 bases unmatched.

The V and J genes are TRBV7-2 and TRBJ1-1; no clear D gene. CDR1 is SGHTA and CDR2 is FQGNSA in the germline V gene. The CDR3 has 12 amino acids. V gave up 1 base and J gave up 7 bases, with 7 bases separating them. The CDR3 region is CASSLDVGEAFF. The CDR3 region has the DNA TGTGCCAGCAGCTTAGACGTTGGTGAAGCTTTCTTT.

In DNA form, the CDR3 reads TGCGCCAGCAGCCCCAGACAGGGGGCGGACTATGGCTACACCTTC. Protein product: CASSPRQGADYGYTF. V gene TRBV5-1 combines with J gene TRBJ1-2; 10 positions agree with TRBD1. The length of the CDR3 is 15 residues. Trimming at V came to 4 bases and at J to 3 bases, leaving 6 bases not matched to a gene. Germline V gene sequence: CDR1 SGHRS, CDR2 YFSETQ.

CDR3 coding DNA: TGTGCCAGCAGTGATACGGGACTTAGCTCCTACGAGCAGTACTTC. Protein product: CASSDTGLSSYEQYF. The V call is TRBV2, the J call TRBJ2-7; tentative D call: TRBD2 (6 bases). The CDR3 spans 15 residues. The germline CDR1 and CDR2 sequences are SNHLY and FYNNEI. The ends were cut back, 3 bases at V and 0 bases at J, with 12 bases in the middle.

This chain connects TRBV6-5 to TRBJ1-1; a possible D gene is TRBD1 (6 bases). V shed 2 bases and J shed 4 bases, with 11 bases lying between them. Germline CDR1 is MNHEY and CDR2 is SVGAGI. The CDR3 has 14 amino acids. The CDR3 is CASSYPRGGTEAFF. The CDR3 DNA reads TGTGCCAGCAGTTACCCCAGGGGTGGCACTGAAGCTTTCTTT.

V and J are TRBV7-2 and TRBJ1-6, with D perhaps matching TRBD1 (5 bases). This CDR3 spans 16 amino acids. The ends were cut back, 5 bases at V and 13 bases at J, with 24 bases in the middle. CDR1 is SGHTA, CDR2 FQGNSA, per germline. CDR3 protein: CASSQENWGPKGPLHF. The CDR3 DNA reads TGTGCCAGCAGCCAAGAGAACTGGGGACCTAAAGGCCCCCTCCACTTT.

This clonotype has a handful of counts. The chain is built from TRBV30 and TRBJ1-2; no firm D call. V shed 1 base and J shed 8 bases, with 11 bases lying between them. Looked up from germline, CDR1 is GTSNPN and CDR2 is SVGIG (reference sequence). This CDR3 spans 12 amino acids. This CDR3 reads CAWSESRRGYTF. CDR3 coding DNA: TGTGCCTGGAGTGAGAGTCGGAGAGGCTACACCTTC.

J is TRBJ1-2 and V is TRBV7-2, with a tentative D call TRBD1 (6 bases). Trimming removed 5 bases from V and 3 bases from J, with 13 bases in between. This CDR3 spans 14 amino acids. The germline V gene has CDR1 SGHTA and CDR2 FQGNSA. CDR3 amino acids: CASSQTGTDYGYTF. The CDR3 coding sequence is TGTGCCAGCAGCCAAACAGGGACGGACTATGGCTACACCTTC.

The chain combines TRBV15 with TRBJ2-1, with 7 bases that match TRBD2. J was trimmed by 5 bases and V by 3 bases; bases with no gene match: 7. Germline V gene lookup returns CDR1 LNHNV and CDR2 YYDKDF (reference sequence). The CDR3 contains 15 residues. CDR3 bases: TGTGCCACCAGCAGGTTAGGACTAGACGACAATGAGCAGTTCTTC. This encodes CATSRLGLDDNEQFF.

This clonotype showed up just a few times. Here the CDR3 reads CASSLVADTEAFF. Written as DNA, the CDR3 is TGCGCCAGCAGCTTGGTGGCAGACACTGAAGCTTTCTTT. The rearrangement joins TRBV5-1 to TRBJ1-1; D is ambiguous. The V gene's germline CDR1 is SGHRS and CDR2 YFSETQ. This CDR3 is built from 13 residues. V was clipped by 0 bases and J by 3 bases, with 6 bases between them.

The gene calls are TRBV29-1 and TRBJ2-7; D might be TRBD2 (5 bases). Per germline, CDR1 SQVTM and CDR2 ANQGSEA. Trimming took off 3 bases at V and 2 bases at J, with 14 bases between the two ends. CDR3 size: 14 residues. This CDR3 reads CSVERSGKTYEQYF. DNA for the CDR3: TGCAGCGTTGAGAGGAGCGGCAAGACCTACGAGCAGTACTTC.

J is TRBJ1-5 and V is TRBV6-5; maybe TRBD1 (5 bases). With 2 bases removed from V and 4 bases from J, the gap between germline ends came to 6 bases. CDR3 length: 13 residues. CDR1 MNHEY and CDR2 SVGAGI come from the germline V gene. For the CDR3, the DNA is TGTGCCAGCAGTTACGGGGGAAATCAGCCCCAGCATTTT. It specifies CASSYGGNQPQHF.

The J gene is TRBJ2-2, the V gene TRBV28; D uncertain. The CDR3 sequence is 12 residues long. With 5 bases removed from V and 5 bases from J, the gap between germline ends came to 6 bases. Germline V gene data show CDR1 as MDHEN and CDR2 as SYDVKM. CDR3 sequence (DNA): TGTGCCAGCAGTCCTTCAACCGGGGAGCTGTTTTTT. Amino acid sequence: CASSPSTGELFF.

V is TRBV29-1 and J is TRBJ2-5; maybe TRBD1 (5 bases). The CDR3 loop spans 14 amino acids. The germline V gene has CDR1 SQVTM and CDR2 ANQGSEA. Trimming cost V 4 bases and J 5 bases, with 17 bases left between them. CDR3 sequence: CSVVVQGVGETQYF. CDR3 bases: TGCAGCGTTGTAGTGCAGGGCGTGGGGGAGACCCAGTACTTC. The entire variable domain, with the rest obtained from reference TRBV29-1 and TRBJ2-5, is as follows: SAVISQKPSRDICQRGTSLTIQCQVDSQVTMMFWYRQQPGQSLTLIATANQGSEATYESGFVIDKFPISRPNLTFSTLTVSNMSPEDSSIYLCSVVVQGVGETQYFGPGTRLLVL.

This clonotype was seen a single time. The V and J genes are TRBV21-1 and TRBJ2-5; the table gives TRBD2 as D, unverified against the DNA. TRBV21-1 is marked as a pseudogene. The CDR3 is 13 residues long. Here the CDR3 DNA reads TGTGCCAGCAGAAGGACTAACCAAGAGACCCAGTACTTC. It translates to CASRRTNQETQYF.

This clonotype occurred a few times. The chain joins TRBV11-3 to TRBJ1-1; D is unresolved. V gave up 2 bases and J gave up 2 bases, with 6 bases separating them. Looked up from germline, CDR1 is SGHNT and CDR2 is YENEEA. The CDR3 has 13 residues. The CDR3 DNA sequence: TGTGCCAGCAGCTTACTGATTAACACTGAAGCTTTCTTT. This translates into CASSLLINTEAFF. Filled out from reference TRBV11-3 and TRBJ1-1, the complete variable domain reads EAGVVQSPRYKIIEKKQPVAFWCNPISGHNTLYWYLQNLGQGPELLIRYENEEAVDDSQLPKDRFSAERLKGVDSTLKIQPAELGDSAVYLCASSLLINTEAFFGQGTRLTVV.